Below, one TCR beta chain is given with its context. It was with a sample-barcoded 5' primer and a J-beta primer mix that a second PCR of about 6 to 12 cycles was run. A tag from a template-switch adaptor with 12 random nucleotides marked each cDNA molecule. A minimum of 3 million CDR3-containing paired-end reads was obtained for each sample. TCRdb re-analysed the 5' RACE reads in MiXCR, keeping a single row per CDR3 protein. This sample carries 1.5 million to 1.9 million distinct CDR3 sequences, around 40% of them seen once, and the ten largest clones take 4%. This sample is drawn from a study of blood T cells in healthy people across ages. The individuals who served as donors were healthy Caucasians living in Russia, aged about 6 to 100. V lost 5 bases and J lost 10; bases outside the gene matches: 7. This CDR3 comprises 12 residues. Looked up from germline, CDR1 is ENHRY and CDR2 is SYGVKD.

V is TRBV10-3 and J is TRBJ1-1, with 7 nucleotides matching TRBD1. The sequenced sample was blood. The source is a young woman in good health. CDR3 residues: CAISRQGEGAFF. In DNA, the CDR3 is TGTGCCATCAGTAGACAGGGCGAGGGAGCTTTCTTT.